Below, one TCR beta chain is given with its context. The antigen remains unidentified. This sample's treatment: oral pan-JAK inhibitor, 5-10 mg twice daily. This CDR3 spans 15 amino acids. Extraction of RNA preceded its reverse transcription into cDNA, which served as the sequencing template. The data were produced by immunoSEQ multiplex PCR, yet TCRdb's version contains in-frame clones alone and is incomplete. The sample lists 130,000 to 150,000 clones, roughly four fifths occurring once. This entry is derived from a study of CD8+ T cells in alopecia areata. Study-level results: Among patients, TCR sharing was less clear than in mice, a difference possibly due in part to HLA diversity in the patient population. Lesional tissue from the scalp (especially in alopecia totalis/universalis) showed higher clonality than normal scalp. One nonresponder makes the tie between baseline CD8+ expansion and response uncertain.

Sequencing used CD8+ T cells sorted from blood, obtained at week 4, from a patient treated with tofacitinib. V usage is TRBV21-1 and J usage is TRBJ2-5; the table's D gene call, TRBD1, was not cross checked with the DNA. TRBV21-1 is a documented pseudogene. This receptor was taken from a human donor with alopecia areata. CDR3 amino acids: CATPRIRALTETQYF. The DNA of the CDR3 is TGTGCCACCCCACGCATCAGGGCGCTAACGGAGACCCAGTACTTC.